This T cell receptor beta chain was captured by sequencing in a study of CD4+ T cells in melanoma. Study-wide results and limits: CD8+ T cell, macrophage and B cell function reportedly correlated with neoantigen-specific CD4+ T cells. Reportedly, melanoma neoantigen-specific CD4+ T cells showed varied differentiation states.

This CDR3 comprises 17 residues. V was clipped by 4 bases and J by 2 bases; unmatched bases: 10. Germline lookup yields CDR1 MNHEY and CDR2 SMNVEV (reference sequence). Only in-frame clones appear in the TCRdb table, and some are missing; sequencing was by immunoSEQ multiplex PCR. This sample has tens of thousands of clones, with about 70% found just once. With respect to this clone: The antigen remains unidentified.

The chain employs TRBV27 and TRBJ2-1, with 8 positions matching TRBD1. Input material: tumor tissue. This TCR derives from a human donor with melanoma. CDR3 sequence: CASSSYRTGWAYNEQFF. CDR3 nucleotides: TGTGCCAGCAGTTCTTACCGGACAGGGTGGGCCTACAATGAGCAGTTCTTC.